Given below is one T cell receptor (beta chain) in context. The antigen is unknown. The use of a sample-barcoded 5' primer and a J-beta primer mix characterized a second PCR of about 6 to 11 cycles. Individual samples furnished no less than 3 million CDR3-containing paired-end reads apiece. TCRdb analysed the 5' RACE reads with MiXCR anew, one entry per CDR3 protein. In the table there are 1.5 million or so distinct CDR3 sequences, approximately 42% of which are singletons. The sample belongs to a study of blood T cells in healthy people across ages. General study points: Long-lived donors had more naive CD4+ cells and higher diversity than aged donors.

CDR1 and CDR2 (germline): MNHEY, SMNVEV (reference sequence). This CDR3 is built from 16 residues. Deletions cut 2 bases from V and 1 base from J, with 13 bases between. The TCR sequence derives from a woman younger than 30 in good health. The rearrangement joins TRBV27 to TRBJ2-3; D not resolved. The specimen was blood. The CDR3 region is CASSLRQPKGTDTQYF. Here the CDR3 DNA reads TGTGCCAGCAGTTTACGGCAGCCCAAGGGCACAGATACGCAGTATTTT.